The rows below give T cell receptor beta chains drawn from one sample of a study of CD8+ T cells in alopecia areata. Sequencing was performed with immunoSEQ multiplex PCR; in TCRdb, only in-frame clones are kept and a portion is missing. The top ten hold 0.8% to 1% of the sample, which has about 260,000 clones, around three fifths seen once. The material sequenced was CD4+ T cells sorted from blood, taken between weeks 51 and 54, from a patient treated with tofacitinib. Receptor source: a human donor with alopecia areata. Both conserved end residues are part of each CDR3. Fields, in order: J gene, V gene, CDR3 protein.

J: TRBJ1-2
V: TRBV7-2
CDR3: CASSVRDRDGYTF

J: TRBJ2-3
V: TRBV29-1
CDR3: CSVEMGADTQYF

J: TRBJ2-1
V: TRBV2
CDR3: CASSGHFEQFF

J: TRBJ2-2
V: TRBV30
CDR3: CAWSRVTANTGELFF

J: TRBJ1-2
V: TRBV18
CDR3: CASSPPRTGGRKGYTF

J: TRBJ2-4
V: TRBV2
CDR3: CASRLDRAKNIQYF

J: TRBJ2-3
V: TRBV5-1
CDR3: CASSLEGQGFYTDTQYF

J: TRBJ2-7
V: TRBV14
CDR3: CASSQGFAGIREQYF

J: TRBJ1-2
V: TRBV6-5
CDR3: CASSYSPTQWQGYTF

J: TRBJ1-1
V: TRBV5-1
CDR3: CASRGANTEAFF

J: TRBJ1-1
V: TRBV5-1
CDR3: CASSRGDTEAFF

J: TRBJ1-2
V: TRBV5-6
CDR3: CASSFRDRPVYGYTF

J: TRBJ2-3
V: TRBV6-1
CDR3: CASSEQDLATDTQYF

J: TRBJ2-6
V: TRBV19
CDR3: CASSIDSRARGGANVLTF

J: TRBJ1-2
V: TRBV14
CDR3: CASGHSGSGDYGYTF

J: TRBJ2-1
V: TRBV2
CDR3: CATGNGEQFF

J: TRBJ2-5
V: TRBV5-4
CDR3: CASSEWDRAQETQYF

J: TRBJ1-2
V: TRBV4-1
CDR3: CASSQEGASGYTF

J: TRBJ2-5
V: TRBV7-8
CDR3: CASSPTDRTQETQYF

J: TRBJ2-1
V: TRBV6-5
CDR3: CASRGEGARSEQFF

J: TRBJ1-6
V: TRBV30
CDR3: CAGTGPIYSPLHF

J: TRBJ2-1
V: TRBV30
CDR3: CAWSAWTSGGTYNEQFF

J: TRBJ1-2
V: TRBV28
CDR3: CASSSLRGYTF

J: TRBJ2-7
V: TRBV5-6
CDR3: CASSPPNRVGYEQYF

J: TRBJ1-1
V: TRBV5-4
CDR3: CASSWSGGTTEAFF

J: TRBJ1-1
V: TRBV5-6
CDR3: CASSSDRVTEAFF

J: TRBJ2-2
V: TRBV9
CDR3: CASSVDSGGQGKSGELFF

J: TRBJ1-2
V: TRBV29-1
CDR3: CSAATGTGAHYGYTF

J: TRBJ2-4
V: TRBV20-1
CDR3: CSATGPNIQYF

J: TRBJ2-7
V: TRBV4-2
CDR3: CASSQETGTSYEQYF

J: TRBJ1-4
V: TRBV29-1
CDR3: CSALSAPGGEKLFF

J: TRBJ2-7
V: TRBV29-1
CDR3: CSVEGAGGAVNEQYF

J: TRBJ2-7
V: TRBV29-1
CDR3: CSVRFGGHEQYF

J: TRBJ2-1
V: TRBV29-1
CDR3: CSVAEISNEQFF

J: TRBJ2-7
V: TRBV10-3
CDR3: CAIGKDRVNEQYF

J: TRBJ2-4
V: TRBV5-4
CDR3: CASSLAGQKNIQYF

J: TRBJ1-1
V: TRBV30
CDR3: CASAHTFEAFF

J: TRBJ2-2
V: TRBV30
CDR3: CAWSPGSGELFF

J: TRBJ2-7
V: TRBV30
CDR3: CAWRGVYEQYF

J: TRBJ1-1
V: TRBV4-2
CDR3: CASSPGLGGAFF

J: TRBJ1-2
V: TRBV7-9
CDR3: CASSLTRGTSNYGYTF

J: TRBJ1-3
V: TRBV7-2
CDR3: CASSLVAGNTIYF

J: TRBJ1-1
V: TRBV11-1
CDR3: CASSSQGDTEAFF

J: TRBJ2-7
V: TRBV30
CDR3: CAWSAPYEQYF

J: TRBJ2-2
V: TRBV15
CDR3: CATSTRANTGELFF

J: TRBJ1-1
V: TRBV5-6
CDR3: CASSYPGTGRYTEAFF

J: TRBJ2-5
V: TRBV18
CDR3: CASSPEETQYF

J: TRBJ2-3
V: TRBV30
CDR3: CAWSVVMGTDTQYF

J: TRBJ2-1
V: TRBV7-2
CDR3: CASSWKVLSDNEQFF